The clone carrying this TCR beta chain was seen just once. Its antigen remains unidentified. Sequencing targeted TCR beta in T cells from blood (CD8+ and CD4+). Patients with Susac syndrome showed fulfilment of recently defined diagnostic criteria for definite or probable disease. There are 17 residues in the CDR3. Germline V gives CDR1 SGHRS, CDR2 YFSETQ. The trim removed 0 bases at V and 2 bases at J, leaving 5 bases unmatched. This specimen comes from a study of CD8 T cells in Susac syndrome. When the RNA was reverse transcribed, random hexamers were used with an input of about 0.5 to 1 ug. TCRdb re-called the immunoSEQ multiplex PCR reads through MiXCR, storing one row per CDR3 protein. The sample lists 120,000 to 150,000 distinct CDR3 sequences; approximately 95% were seen once. Findings and limits, study-wide: The CD4+ T cell repertoires from Susac syndrome exhibited no clonal expansion.

This sequence originates from a human donor with Susac syndrome. What was sequenced was CD4+ T cells from PBMCs. The rearrangement links TRBV5-1 to TRBJ2-6, with 7 bases lining up with TRBD1. DNA for the CDR3: TGCGCCAGCAGCTTGGCCACAGGGGATACTGGGGCCAACGTCCTGACTTTC. It yields the protein CASSLATGDTGANVLTF.